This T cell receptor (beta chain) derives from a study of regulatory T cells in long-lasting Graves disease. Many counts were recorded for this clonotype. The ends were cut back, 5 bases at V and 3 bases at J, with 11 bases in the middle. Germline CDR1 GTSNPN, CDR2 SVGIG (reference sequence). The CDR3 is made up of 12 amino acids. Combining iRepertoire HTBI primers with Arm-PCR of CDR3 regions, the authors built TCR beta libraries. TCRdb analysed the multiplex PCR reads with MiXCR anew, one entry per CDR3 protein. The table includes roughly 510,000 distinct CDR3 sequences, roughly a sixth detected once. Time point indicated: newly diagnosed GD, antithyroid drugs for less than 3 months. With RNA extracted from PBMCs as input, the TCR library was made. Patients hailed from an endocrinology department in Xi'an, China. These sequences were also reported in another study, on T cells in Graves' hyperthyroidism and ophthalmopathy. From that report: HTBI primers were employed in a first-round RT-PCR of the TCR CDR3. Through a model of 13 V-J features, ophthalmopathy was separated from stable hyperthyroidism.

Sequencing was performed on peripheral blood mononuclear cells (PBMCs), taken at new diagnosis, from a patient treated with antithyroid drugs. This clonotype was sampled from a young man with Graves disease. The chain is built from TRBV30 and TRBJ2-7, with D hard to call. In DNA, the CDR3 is TGTGCCTGGGAGAGGAAATACTACGAGCAGTACTTC. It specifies CAWERKYYEQYF.